The 29 T cell receptor beta chains given below trace back to one sample, sequenced in a study of identical twins (dated by TCRdb to the mid-2010s). To prepare the library, 5' RACE was applied. These reads were obtained on an Illumina HiSeq 2000. The public reads were reprocessed in TCRdb via fastp at Q25 and MiXCR, keeping in-frame beta chains. CDR3 protein sequences are deduplicated, and each keeps its most common genes and DNA. This sample has approximately 680,000 distinct CDR3 sequences in its table, and just over 7% of those were observed once. The top ten hold approximately 1.5% of the sample. The sample was also linked to a second study, of yellow fever vaccine responses in identical twins.

Source material: PBMCs. These TCRs come from a woman in her late teens or twenties in good health.

This clonotype was seen repeatedly, ten times or more. V gene TRBV27 combines with J gene TRBJ2-2; weak D call: TRBD2 (5 bases). The V end was cut by 7 bases, the J end by 0 bases, with 18 bases between. From germline, CDR1 is MNHEY and CDR2 SMNVEV (reference sequence). The CDR3 runs to 17 residues. The CDR3 DNA reads TGTGCCAGCACCCCGTTGATAGCGCTAGCGAACACCGGGGAGCTGTTTTTT. Its translation is CASTPLIALANTGELFF.

A remark on this clonotype: One end of the junction varies from germline; a read error may be responsible. The chain recombines TRBV7-2 with TRBJ2-7; D remains unclear. This CDR3 contains 15 residues. Looked up from germline, CDR1 is SGHTA and CDR2 is FQGNSA. The CDR3 region has the DNA TGTGCCAACAGCTTAGGATCTCTCCCCACCTACGAGCAGTACTTC. Its translation is CANSLGSLPTYEQYF. The full variable domain, its missing parts supplied by reference TRBV7-2 and TRBJ2-7, is GAGVSQSPSNKVTEKGKDVELRCDPISGHTALYWYRQSLGQGLEFLIYFQGNSAPDKSGLPSDRFSAERTGGSVSTLTIQRTQQEDSAVYLCANSLGSLPTYEQYFGPGTRLTVT.

A few counts support this clonotype. The CDR3 sequence is CASMRLTSGRAVEQFF. DNA for the CDR3: TGTGCCAGCATGCGGCTGACTAGCGGGAGGGCCGTTGAGCAGTTCTTC. The chain employs TRBV2 and TRBJ2-1, with 14 bases lining up with TRBD2. The germline gives CDR1 SNHLY, CDR2 FYNNEI. The CDR3 length is 16 residues. Trimming removed 7 bases from V and 9 bases from J; junction bases left unmatched: 11.

The chain couples TRBV28 to TRBJ2-5; D might be TRBD1 (6 bases). The V end lost 6 bases, the J end lost 0 bases, and 11 bases lay between the germline ends. This CDR3 comprises 14 residues. The germline gives CDR1 MDHEN, CDR2 SYDVKM. The DNA for the CDR3 is TGTGCCAGCAGCCGGACAGTGAACCAAGAGACCCAGTACTTC. It yields the protein CASSRTVNQETQYF.

This chain uses TRBV11-2 with TRBJ2-2; no firm D call. Deletions cut 4 bases from V and 8 bases from J, with 11 bases between. The CDR3 covers 13 residues. CDR1 and CDR2 (germline): SGHAT, FQNNGV. CDR3 loop: CASSSPGLGELFF. The CDR3 nucleotides are TGTGCCAGCAGCTCCCCCGGGCTTGGGGAGCTGTTTTTT.

This clonotype was counted only a few times. V gene TRBV2 combines with J gene TRBJ2-3, with no clear D. This CDR3 has 16 amino acids. Germline assignment: CDR1 SNHLY and CDR2 FYNNEI. The germline V and J ends were trimmed by 6 bases and 0 bases, with 16 bases remaining between them. This chain's CDR3 is CASRRSIEASTDTQYF. The DNA of the CDR3 is TGTGCCAGCAGGCGTTCGATCGAAGCGAGCACAGATACGCAGTATTTT. The full variable domain, with the rest looked up from reference TRBV2 and TRBJ2-3, is EPEVTQTPSHQVTQMGQEVILRCVPISNHLYFYWYRQILGQKVEFLVSFYNNEISEKSEIFDDQFSVERPDGSNFTLKIRSTKLEDSAMYFCASRRSIEASTDTQYFGPGTRLTVL.

This clonotype was observed a handful of times. The V call is TRBV14, the J call TRBJ2-3, with D possibly TRBD1 on 6 matching bases. Germline loops: CDR1 SGHDN, CDR2 FVKESK. V was cut by 1 base and J by 2 bases, with 7 bases left in between. This CDR3 comprises 14 residues. In nucleotides, the CDR3 is TGTGCCAGCAGCCAAGGGGACACCACAGATACGCAGTATTTT. Translating gives CASSQGDTTDTQYF.

There are a few counts of this clonotype. This rearrangement joins TRBV5-1 to TRBJ2-1, with 10 bases matching TRBD2. This CDR3 is built from 19 residues. The V gene's germline CDR1 is SGHRS and CDR2 YFSETQ. The ends lost 3 bases at V and 6 bases at J; junction bases unmatched: 18. CDR3 coding DNA: TGCGCCAGCAGCTCGAAAACAAGGGTTCTAGCGGGAGAATTCAATGAGCAGTTCTTC. Its protein product is CASSSKTRVLAGEFNEQFF.

The CDR3 here is CSAIVYNDHNEQFF. The DNA of the CDR3 is TGCAGTGCTATTGTTTATAACGATCACAATGAGCAGTTCTTC. The chain is built from TRBV20-1 and TRBJ2-1; the D is unclear. The CDR3 is 14 residues long. V was cut by 4 bases and J by 5 bases, with 15 bases left in between. The germline gives CDR1 DFQATT, CDR2 SNEGSKA (reference sequence).

This clonotype was observed at least ten times. The chain couples TRBV2 to TRBJ2-1; 8 nucleotides line up with TRBD1. The CDR3 is 13 amino acids. Germline-derived CDR1 and CDR2 are SNHLY and FYNNEI. V lost 6 bases, J lost 7 bases, and 5 bases stayed unmatched. The CDR3 here is CASRGQGGNEQFF. The CDR3 coding sequence is TGTGCCAGCAGAGGACAGGGCGGGAATGAGCAGTTCTTC.

The V call is TRBV10-2, the J call TRBJ2-3; 7 bases fit TRBD1. The CDR3 length is 13 residues. Germline V gene data show CDR1 as WSHSY and CDR2 as SAAADI. V shed 10 bases, J shed 5 bases, and the junction held 9 bases outside the gene matches. The CDR3 loop is CAIGGPLGDTQYF. In DNA, the CDR3 is TGCGCCATAGGGGGCCCTTTGGGAGATACGCAGTATTTT.

This clonotype was observed at least ten times. This rearrangement joins TRBV5-5 to TRBJ2-1; 7 bases align to TRBD2. The V gene end was trimmed by 0 bases and the J gene end by 0 bases; junction bases not matched to a gene: 6. The CDR3 length is 17 residues. In germline, CDR1 is SGHKS, CDR2 YYEKEE (reference sequence). Here the CDR3 DNA reads TGTGCCAGCAGCTTGGGCTTGCGGGAGTTCTCCTACAATGAGCAGTTCTTC. As protein: CASSLGLREFSYNEQFF.

This clonotype was recorded at least ten times. The rearrangement uses TRBV29-1 and TRBJ2-1; 11 bases line up with TRBD2. Germline CDR1 is SQVTM and CDR2 is ANQGSEA. This CDR3 is 17 amino acids long. V was pared by 6 bases and J by 7 bases, with 17 bases of the junction left unmatched. The chain's CDR3 is CSVGRLAGGRDGNEQFF. The CDR3 coding sequence is TGCAGCGTAGGCCGGCTAGCGGGAGGAAGGGATGGAAATGAGCAGTTCTTC.

This clonotype came up a few times. This rearrangement joins TRBV29-1 to TRBJ2-5; TRBD2 matches at 8 bases. The germline CDR1 and CDR2 sequences are SQVTM and ANQGSEA. CDR3 length equals 12 residues. The V segment lost 7 bases and the J segment 2 bases; nucleotides outside the gene matches: 3. The CDR3 is CSAAGGQETQYF. DNA of the CDR3: TGCAGCGCTGCGGGGGGACAAGAGACCCAGTACTTC.

This clonotype was observed a few times. The chain combines TRBV6-5 with TRBJ1-1; 7 bases align to TRBD1. V was pared by 7 bases and J by 1 base, with 6 bases of the junction left unmatched. The germline CDR1 and CDR2 sequences are MNHEY and SVGAGI. The CDR3 is 14 residues long. The CDR3 here is CASKAGTANTEAFF. The CDR3 DNA is TGTGCCAGCAAAGCCGGGACAGCGAACACTGAAGCTTTCTTT.

This clonotype has ten or more counts. This chain uses TRBV9 with TRBJ2-1; the match to TRBD2 covers 9 bases. The CDR3 sequence is 15 residues long. CDR1 and CDR2 (germline): SGDLS, YYNGEE. The V and J ends lost 2 bases and 6 bases, in that order; junction bases with no gene match: 6. CDR3 protein: CASSVWGTSSNEQFF. CDR3 DNA sequence: TGTGCCAGCAGCGTTTGGGGGACTAGCTCCAATGAGCAGTTCTTC.

This clonotype was counted ten times or more. J is TRBJ2-3 and V is TRBV24-1, with D unresolved. The CDR3 spans 14 residues. Looked up from germline, CDR1 is KGHDR and CDR2 is SFDVKD. The ends were cut back, 4 bases at V and 1 base at J, with 8 bases in the middle. The CDR3 is CATSDIAGTDTQYF. The CDR3 DNA is TGTGCCACCAGTGACATAGCCGGCACAGATACGCAGTATTTT.

This clonotype was observed many times. This chain uses TRBV29-1 with TRBJ2-3; no definite D call. Germline V lookup: CDR1 SQVTM, CDR2 ANQGSEA. The CDR3 is made up of 12 amino acids. Between the trimmed V and J ends, which lost 3 bases and 2 bases, there was a span of 6 bases. DNA of the CDR3: TGCAGCGTTGACTCGGTCACAGATACGCAGTATTTT. The encoded protein is CSVDSVTDTQYF.

V is TRBV7-8 and J is TRBJ2-3; 11 bases map to TRBD1. Germline assignment: CDR1 SGHVS and CDR2 FQNEAQ. The CDR3 length is 16 residues. The J segment lost 4 bases and the V segment lost 1 base, leaving 4 bases of the junction unmatched. CDR3 sequence reads: CASSLGWTGGPDTQYF. In DNA, the CDR3 is TGTGCCAGCAGCTTAGGGTGGACAGGGGGCCCAGATACGCAGTATTTT.

As to this clonotype: This sequence may be a read error, since a much larger clone differs from it by one base. No conserved phenylalanine or tryptophan ends this CDR3, so it is likely a read error. The gene calls are TRBV29-1 and TRBJ2-5; 7 nucleotides agree with TRBD2. Losses at the gene ends were 7 bases for V and 1 base for J; bases not matched to a gene: 6. The CDR3 runs to 13 residues. Germline CDR1 SQVTM, CDR2 ANQGSEA. CDR3 DNA: TGCAGCGCAGAGCGGGGATTCCAAGAGACCCAGTACTAC. It is translated as CSAERGFQETQYY.

The V call is TRBV12-5, the J call TRBJ2-7; D is uncertain. V was shortened by 1 base and J by 3 bases, with 10 bases between the two germline ends. CDR1 and CDR2 (germline): LGHNT, FRNRAP. The CDR3 is 14 amino acids. DNA for the CDR3: TGTGCTAGTGGTTTGGCGCGCGGCAACTACGAGCAGTACTTC. This encodes CASGLARGNYEQYF.

The table lists this clonotype with a few counts. This chain connects TRBV10-3 to TRBJ1-4, with TRBD1 matching 8 bases. Germline trimming cut 6 bases from V and 7 bases from J; bases unmatched to any gene: 7. The germline gives CDR1 ENHRY, CDR2 SYGVKD. This CDR3 has 14 residues. DNA for the CDR3: TGTGCCATCAGCCCACAGGGGGGTGGTGAAAAACTGTTTTTT. This encodes CAISPQGGGEKLFF.

This clonotype was found a few times. This chain uses TRBV7-8 with TRBJ2-2, with 9 bases matching TRBD1. Trimming took 4 bases from V and 5 from J; bases not matched to a gene: 11. Germline values: CDR1 SGHVS, CDR2 FQNEAQ. The CDR3 spans 17 residues. The CDR3 reads CASSSRTGTGLTGELFF. The DNA of the CDR3 is TGTGCCAGCAGCTCCCGAACCGGGACAGGGTTAACCGGGGAGCTGTTTTTT.

The chain recombines TRBV5-5 with TRBJ2-7, with D maybe TRBD1 (6 bases). Trimming stripped 0 bases from V and 0 bases from J, with 16 bases between. This CDR3 comprises 17 residues. Per the germline V gene, CDR1 is SGHKS and CDR2 is YYEKEE (reference sequence). CDR3 sequence (DNA): TGTGCCAGCAGCTTGGCCTTAGGGGGATTAAGCTCCTACGAGCAGTACGTC. Translation: CASSLALGGLSSYEQYV.

This clonotype has a handful of counts. V is TRBV7-9 and J is TRBJ1-6; possibly TRBD1 for D (6 bases). In germline, CDR1 is SEHNR, CDR2 FQNEAQ (reference sequence). V was trimmed by 5 bases and J by 8 bases, leaving 13 bases between them. This CDR3 has 14 amino acids. The CDR3: CASSADRGHSPLHF. CDR3 DNA: TGTGCCAGCAGCGCCGACCGGGGGCATTCACCCCTCCACTTT.

This clonotype was seen only a few times. The rearrangement joins TRBV20-1 to TRBJ2-2; the D gene is possibly TRBD2 (7 bases). The CDR3 is made up of 15 amino acids. Trimming left V 6 bases short and J 4 bases short, with 18 bases between. CDR1 DFQATT and CDR2 SNEGSKA come from the germline V gene (reference sequence). CDR3 region: CSAPRGGSGTGELFF. The CDR3 DNA follows: TGCAGTGCCCCGAGGGGGGGTTCGGGCACCGGGGAGCTGTTTTTT.

In this sample, this clonotype turned up a few times. The chain combines TRBV6-4 with TRBJ2-1; tentatively, D is TRBD1 (6 bases). The germline gives CDR1 MRHNA, CDR2 SNTAGT. Trimming took 1 base from V and 8 from J, leaving 18 bases between them. The length of the CDR3 is 16 residues. DNA for the CDR3: TGTGCCAGCAGTGACTTGGGGGCTAGCCCTTCCGATGAGCAGTTCTTC. Encoded protein: CASSDLGASPSDEQFF.

In its sample, this clonotype was seen many times. The chain carries TRBV12-3 or TRBV12-4 and TRBJ2-7; 9 positions agree with TRBD1. The CDR3 is 16 amino acids. Losses at the gene ends were 1 base for V and 2 bases for J; bases not matched to a gene: 6. CDR3 protein: CASSLGDRAATYEQYF. The CDR3 nucleotides read TGTGCCAGCAGTTTAGGGGACAGGGCGGCGACCTACGAGCAGTACTTC.

This clonotype has only a few counts. The V and J genes are TRBV5-6 and TRBJ2-5; 12 bases align to TRBD2. The CDR3 sequence is 16 residues long. V shed 4 bases and J 2 bases; nucleotides not matched to a gene: 6. Germline-derived CDR1 and CDR2 are SGHDT and YYEEEE. CDR3 loop: CASSTGLAGIQETQYF. CDR3 DNA sequence: TGTGCCAGCAGCACCGGACTAGCGGGGATTCAAGAGACCCAGTACTTC.